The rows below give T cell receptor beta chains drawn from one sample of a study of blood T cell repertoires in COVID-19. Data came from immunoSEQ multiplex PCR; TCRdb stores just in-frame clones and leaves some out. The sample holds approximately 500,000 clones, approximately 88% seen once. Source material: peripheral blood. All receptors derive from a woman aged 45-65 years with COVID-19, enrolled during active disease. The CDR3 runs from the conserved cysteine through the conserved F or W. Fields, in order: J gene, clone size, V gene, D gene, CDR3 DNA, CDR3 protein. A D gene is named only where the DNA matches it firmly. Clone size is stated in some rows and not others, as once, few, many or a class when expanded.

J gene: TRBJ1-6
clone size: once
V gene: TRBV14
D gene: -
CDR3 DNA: TGTGCCAGCAGCCACCCGGGGGATTCACCCCTCCACTTT
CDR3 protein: CASSHPGDSPLHF

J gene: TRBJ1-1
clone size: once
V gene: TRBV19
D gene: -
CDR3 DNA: TGTGCCAGTAGTTTTCGGCGGCTCGACACTGAAGCTTTCTTT
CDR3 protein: CASSFRRLDTEAFF

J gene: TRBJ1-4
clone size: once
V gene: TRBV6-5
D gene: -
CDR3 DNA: TGTGCCAGCAGACTTCAAACGGATGAAAAACTGTTTTTT
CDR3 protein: CASRLQTDEKLFF

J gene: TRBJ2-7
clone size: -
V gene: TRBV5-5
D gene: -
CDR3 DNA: TGTGCCAGCGGCTGGGGGCAGGGGGGCGGCGAGCAGTACTTC
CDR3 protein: CASGWGQGGGEQYF

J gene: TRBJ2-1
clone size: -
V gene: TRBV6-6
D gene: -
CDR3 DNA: TGTGCCAGCGAGGGATCGGGGAACAATGAGCAGTTCTTC
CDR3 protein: CASEGSGNNEQFF

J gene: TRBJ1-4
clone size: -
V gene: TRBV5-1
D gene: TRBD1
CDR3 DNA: TGCGCCAGCAGCCTTCACCCCCCGGGACAGGGAGGCGAGGTGTTTTTT
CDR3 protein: CASSLHPPGQGGEVFF

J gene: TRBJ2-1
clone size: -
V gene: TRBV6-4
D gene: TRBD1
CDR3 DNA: TGTGCCAGCAGTGAAAGGAGGGACAGGGGGAACTCCTACAATGAGCAGTTCTTC
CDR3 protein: CASSERRDRGNSYNEQFF

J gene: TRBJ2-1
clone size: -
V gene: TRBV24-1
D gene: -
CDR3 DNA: TGTGCCACCAGTGATTTTCTTGAGGGTACTGAGCAGTTCTTC
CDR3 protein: CATSDFLEGTEQFF

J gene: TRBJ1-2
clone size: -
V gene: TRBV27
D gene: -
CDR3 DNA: TGTGCCAGCAGGGGGGCAGGTCACCGGTGGGACTATGGCTACACCTTC
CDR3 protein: CASRGAGHRWDYGYTF

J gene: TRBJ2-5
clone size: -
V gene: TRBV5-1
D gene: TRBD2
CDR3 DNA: TGCGCCAGCAGCTTAAAGGGACTAGCGGGGCCAACCCAAGAGACCCAGTACTTC
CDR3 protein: CASSLKGLAGPTQETQYF

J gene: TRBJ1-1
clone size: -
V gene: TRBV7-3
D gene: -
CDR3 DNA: TGTGCCAGCAGCCTTAGGCCTTCCTCGCGGGTGAACACTGAAGCTTTCTTT
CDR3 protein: CASSLRPSSRVNTEAFF

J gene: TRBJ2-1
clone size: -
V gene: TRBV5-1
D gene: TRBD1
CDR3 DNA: TGCGCCAGCAGGATCGGACAGGGTTCCTACAATGAGCAGTTCTTC
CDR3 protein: CASRIGQGSYNEQFF

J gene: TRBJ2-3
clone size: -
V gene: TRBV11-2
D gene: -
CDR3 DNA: TGTGCCAGCAGCTTAGGGCGGGGTGGGGATACGCAGTATTTT
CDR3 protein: CASSLGRGGDTQYF

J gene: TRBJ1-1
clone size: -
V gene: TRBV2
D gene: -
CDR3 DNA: TGTGCCAGCAGTGCACCAAGCTTACAGGGATGGGACACTGAAGCTTTCTTT
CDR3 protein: CASSAPSLQGWDTEAFF

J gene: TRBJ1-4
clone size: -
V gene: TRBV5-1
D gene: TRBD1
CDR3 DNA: TGCGCCAGCAGCTTGGGGACAGGGGGCCTTCTTGCAACTAATGAAAAACTGTTTTTT
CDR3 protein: CASSLGTGGLLATNEKLFF

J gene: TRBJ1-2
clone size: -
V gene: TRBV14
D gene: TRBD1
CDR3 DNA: TGTGCCAGCAGTCCGGACAGGGGAGGATATGGCTACACCTTC
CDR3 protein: CASSPDRGGYGYTF

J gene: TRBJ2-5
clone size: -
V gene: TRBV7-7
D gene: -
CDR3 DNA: TGTGCCAGCAGTGGAGAACCGGGGGAGACCCAGTACTTC
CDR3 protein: CASSGEPGETQYF

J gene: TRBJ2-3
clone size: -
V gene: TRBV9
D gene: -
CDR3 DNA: TGTGCCAGCAGCGTAGTGGGCCCAGATACGCAGTATTTT
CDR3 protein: CASSVVGPDTQYF

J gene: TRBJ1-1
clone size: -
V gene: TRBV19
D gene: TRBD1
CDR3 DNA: TGTGCCAGTAGCCAAGGATGGACAGGCCCTATGAACACTGAAGCTTTCTTT
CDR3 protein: CASSQGWTGPMNTEAFF

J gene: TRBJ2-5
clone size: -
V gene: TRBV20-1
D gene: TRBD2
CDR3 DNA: TGCAGTGCGGGGGGGGGTACCCAGTACTTC
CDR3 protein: CSAGGGTQYF

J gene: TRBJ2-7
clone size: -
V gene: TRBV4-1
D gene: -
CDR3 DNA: TGCGCCAGCAGCCAAGTAGTAAGCTCCTACGAGCAGTACTTC
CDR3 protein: CASSQVVSSYEQYF

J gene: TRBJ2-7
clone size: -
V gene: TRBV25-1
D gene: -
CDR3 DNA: TGTGCCAGCAGTGTAACCAGGCACAGTTTCTCCTACGAGCAGTACTTC
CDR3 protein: CASSVTRHSFSYEQYF

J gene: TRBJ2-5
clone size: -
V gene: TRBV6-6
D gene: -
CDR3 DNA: TGTGCCAGCAGGGGGAGGGGGGGGCGAGAGACCCAGTACTTC
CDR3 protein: CASRGRGGRETQYF

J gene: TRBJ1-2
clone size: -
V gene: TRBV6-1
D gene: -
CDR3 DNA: TGTGCCAGCAGTGAACAGGGTGGCTATGGCTACACCTTC
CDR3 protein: CASSEQGGYGYTF

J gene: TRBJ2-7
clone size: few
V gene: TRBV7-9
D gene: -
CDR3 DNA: TGTGCCAGCAGCTTAGTTGGGGCCAGGACCTACGAGCAGTACTTC
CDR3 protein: CASSLVGARTYEQYF

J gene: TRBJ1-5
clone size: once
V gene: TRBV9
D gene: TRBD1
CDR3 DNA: TGTGCCAGCAGCGAAGGACAGGGTAGCAATCAGCCCCAGCATTTT
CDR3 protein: CASSEGQGSNQPQHF

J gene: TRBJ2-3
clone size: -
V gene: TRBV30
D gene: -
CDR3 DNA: TGTGCCTGGACCTTTGACATACTCAGCACAGATACGCAGTATTTT
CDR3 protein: CAWTFDILSTDTQYF

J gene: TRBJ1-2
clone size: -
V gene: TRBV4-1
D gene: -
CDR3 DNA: TGCGCCAGCAGCCCCTCCGAGGGTCAAAACTATGGCTACACCTTC
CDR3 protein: CASSPSEGQNYGYTF

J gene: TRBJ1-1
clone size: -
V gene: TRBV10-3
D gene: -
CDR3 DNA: TGTGCCATCGGGGGGACGAACACTGAAGCTTTCTTT
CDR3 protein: CAIGGTNTEAFF

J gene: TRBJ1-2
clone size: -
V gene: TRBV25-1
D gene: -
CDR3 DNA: TGTGCCAGCAGTTTGGCAGGGACAAGAGGCTACACCTTC
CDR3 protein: CASSLAGTRGYTF

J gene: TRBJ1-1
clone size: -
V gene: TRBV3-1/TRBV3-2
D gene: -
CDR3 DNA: TGTGCCAGCAGGCGGGGCAGGGATATGTCTGAAGCTTTCTTT
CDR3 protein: CASRRGRDMSEAFF

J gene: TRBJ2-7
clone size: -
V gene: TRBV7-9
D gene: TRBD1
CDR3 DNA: TGTGCCAGCAGCCAGGGACAGGAGATCACCTACGAGCAGTACTTC
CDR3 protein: CASSQGQEITYEQYF

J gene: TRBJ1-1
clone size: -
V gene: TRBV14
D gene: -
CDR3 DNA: TGTGCCAGCAGCCAAGGGACGTGGGGGGGCACTGAAGCTTTCTTT
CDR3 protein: CASSQGTWGGTEAFF

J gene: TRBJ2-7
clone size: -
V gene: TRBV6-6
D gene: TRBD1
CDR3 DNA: TGTGCCAGCACCTTGACAGGGAAACCCTACGAGCAGTACTTC
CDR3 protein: CASTLTGKPYEQYF

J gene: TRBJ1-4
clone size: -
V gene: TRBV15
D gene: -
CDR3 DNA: TGTGCCACCAGCTGGGCCGACGAAACTAATGAAAAACTGTTTTTT
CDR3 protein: CATSWADETNEKLFF

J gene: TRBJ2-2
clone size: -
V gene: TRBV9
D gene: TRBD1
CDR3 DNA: TGTGCCAGCAGCGTAGGCAGGGGGCACACCGGGGAGCTGTTTTTT
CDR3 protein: CASSVGRGHTGELFF

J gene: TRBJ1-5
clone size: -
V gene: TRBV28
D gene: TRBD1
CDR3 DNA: TGTGCCAGCAGTTTATGGGCCAGGGGGCAACTCAATAGCAATCAGCCCCAGCATTTT
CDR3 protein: CASSLWARGQLNSNQPQHF

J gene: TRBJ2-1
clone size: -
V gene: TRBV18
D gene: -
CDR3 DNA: TGTGCCAGCTCACAGACTATTGGCAATGAGCAGTTCTTC
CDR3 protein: CASSQTIGNEQFF

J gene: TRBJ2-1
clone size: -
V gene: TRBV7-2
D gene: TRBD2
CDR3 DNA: TGTGCCAGCAGCTTGGATAGCGGGGGCCTATACAATGAGCAGTTCTTC
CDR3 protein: CASSLDSGGLYNEQFF

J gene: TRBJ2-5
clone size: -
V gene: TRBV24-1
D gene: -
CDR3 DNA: TGTGCCACCAGTCAGTCAGGGGAGACCCAGTACTTC
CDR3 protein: CATSQSGETQYF

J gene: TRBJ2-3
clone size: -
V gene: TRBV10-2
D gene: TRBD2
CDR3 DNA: TGCGCCAGCAGTGGGGGACTAGCGGGGCGTCATACGCAGTATTTT
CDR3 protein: CASSGGLAGRHTQYF

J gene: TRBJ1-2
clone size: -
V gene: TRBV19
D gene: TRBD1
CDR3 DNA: TGTGCCAGTACGACAGGGCCCTATGGCTACACCTTC
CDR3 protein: CASTTGPYGYTF

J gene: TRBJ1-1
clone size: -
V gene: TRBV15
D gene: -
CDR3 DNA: TGTGCCACCAGCAGAGGGACAGCCCCGAACACTGAAGCTTTCTTT
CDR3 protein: CATSRGTAPNTEAFF

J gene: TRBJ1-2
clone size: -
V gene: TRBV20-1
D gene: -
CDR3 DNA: TGCAGTGCTAGTGAGGAGGGCTACACCTTC
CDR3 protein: CSASEEGYTF

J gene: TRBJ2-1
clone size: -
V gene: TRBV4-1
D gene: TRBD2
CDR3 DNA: TGCGCCAGCAGCCCTCTCCCAGCGGGGGGGAACAATGAGCAGTTCTTC
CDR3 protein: CASSPLPAGGNNEQFF

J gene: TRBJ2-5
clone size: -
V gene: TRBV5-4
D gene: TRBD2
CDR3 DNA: TGTGCCACCCACGAGCGGGGGCCGGGAGAGACCCAGTACTTC
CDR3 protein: CATHERGPGETQYF

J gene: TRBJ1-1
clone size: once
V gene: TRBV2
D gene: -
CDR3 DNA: TGTGCCAGCAGTGAAGGGCCCCCCGGGGATGAAGCTTTCTTT
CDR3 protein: CASSEGPPGDEAFF

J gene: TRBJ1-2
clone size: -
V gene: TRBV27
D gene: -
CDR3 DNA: TGTGCCAGCAGTTTAACACGAAGGGGGTCTGGTAACTATGGCTACACCTTC
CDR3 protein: CASSLTRRGSGNYGYTF